This T cell receptor (beta chain) was sequenced in a study of T cells in Graves' hyperthyroidism and ophthalmopathy. PBMCs were sourced from more than 9 ml fresh peripheral blood. Researchers took RNA transcripts and amplified the TCR beta CDR3 regions from them. The HTBI primer set served for first-round RT-PCR of the TCR CDR3. TCRdb re-analysed the multiplex PCR reads in MiXCR, keeping a single row per CDR3 protein. This sample has around 690,000 distinct CDR3 sequences, with approximately 15% found just once. This clonotype was seen at least ten times. V was pared by 2 bases and J by 4 bases, with 3 bases of the junction left unmatched. The CDR3 covers 15 residues. Germline CDR1 reads SGDLS; CDR2 reads YYNGEE.

The TCR sequence derives from a man aged 50 to 60 with Graves' hyperthyroidism. Sample: blood. This chain joins TRBV9 and TRBJ1-2; 12 positions match TRBD1. In DNA form, the CDR3 reads TGTGCCAGCAGCGTGGGGACAGGGGGCTTCTATGGCTACACCTTC. Amino acids: CASSVGTGGFYGYTF. The whole variable domain, filled in from reference TRBV9 and TRBJ1-2, reads DSGVTQTPKHLITATGQRVTLRCSPRSGDLSVYWYQQSLDQGLQFLIQYYNGEERAKGNILERFSAQQFPDLHSELNLSSLELGDSALYFCASSVGTGGFYGYTFGSGTRLTVV.